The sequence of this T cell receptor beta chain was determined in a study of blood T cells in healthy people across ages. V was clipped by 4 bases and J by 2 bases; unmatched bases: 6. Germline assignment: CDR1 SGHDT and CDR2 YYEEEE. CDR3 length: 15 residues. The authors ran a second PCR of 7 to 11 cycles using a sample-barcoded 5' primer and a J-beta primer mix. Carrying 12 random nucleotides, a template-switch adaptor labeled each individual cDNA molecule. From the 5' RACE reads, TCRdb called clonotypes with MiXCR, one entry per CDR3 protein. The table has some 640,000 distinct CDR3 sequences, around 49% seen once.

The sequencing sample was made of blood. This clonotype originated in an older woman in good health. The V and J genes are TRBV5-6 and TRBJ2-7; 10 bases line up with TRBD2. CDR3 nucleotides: TGTGCCAGCAGCCGGACTAGCGGATTTGCCTACGAGCAGTACTTC. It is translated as CASSRTSGFAYEQYF.